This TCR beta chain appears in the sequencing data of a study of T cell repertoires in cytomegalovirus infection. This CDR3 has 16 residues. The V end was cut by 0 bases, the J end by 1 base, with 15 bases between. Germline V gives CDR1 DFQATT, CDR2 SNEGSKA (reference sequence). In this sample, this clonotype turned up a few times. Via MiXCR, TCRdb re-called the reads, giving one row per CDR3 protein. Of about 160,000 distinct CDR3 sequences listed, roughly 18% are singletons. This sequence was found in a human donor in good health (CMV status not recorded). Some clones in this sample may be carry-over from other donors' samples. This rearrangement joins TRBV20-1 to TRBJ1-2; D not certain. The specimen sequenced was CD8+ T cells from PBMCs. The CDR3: CSARDLKGHNNYGYTF. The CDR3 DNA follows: TGCAGTGCTAGAGATTTAAAGGGCCATAATAACTATGGCTACACCTTC.